Detailed here is one T cell receptor beta chain. It was with 60 Vbeta and 13 Jbeta primers that the PCR ran. Profiled with immunoSEQ multiplex PCR; TCRdb holds only in-frame clones, not every one. The sample totals roughly 120,000 clones. The sample is drawn from a study of cytomegalovirus exposure and HLA in healthy donors. V shed 4 bases, J shed 4 bases, and the junction held 5 bases outside the gene matches. Germline V CDR1 and CDR2: SGHRS, YFSETQ. This CDR3 is 14 amino acids long. The receptor was derived from a young man in good health and CMV-seronegative. J is TRBJ2-7 and V is TRBV5-1; TRBD1 aligns across 10 bases. Sequenced: PBMCs. The CDR3 loop reads CASSPRQGAYEQYF. In DNA, the CDR3 is TGCGCCAGCAGCCCACGACAGGGGGCATACGAGCAGTACTTC.